This T cell receptor beta chain was captured in a study of blood T cell repertoires in COVID-19. Study-wide background: The United States, Italy and Spain provided the acute and convalescent COVID-19 samples.

In assigning cohorts, the study relied on participant-reported clinical history. Recovered status in Cohort 3 required two negative PCRs, clearance, or symptom resolution. Measured with immunoSEQ multiplex PCR; TCRdb has only the in-frame clones, and not every one. Of 190,000 or so clones in the sample, roughly 87% were seen once. There are 15 residues in the CDR3. V shed 4 bases and J 2 bases; nucleotides not matched to a gene: 7. This clonotype was sampled from a woman under 40 who had recovered from COVID-19. The chain links TRBV23-1 to TRBJ2-7; 8 bases are shared with TRBD2. TRBV23-1 is identified as an open reading frame with a role that is uncertain. Sequencing was performed on PBMCs or T cells enriched from blood (not recorded which). The DNA of the CDR3 is TGCGCCAGCAGTCTAAGCGGGGGCAAGACCTACGAGCAGTACTTC. This sequence encodes CASSLSGGKTYEQYF.